The rows below give T cell receptor beta chains drawn from one sample of a study of blood T cell repertoires in COVID-19. Assay used: immunoSEQ multiplex PCR; TCRdb lists only in-frame clones, some missing. The sample includes about 370,000 clones, approximately 88% seen only once; the top ten take around 3%. Sequenced material: peripheral blood. These TCRs come from a woman in her 30s with COVID-19, enrolled during active disease. Each CDR3 is given with its conserved first and last residue. D genes are given only for firm matches. Rows give clone size only sometimes, using once, few, many, or a class for an expanded clone.

TRBV2,TRBJ1-4,.,.,CASTGVEEKLFF,TGTGCCAGCACAGGGGTAGAGGAAAAACTGTTTTTT
TRBV24-1,TRBJ2-5,.,.,CATSDLQETQYF,TGTGCCACCAGTGATTTGCAGGAGACCCAGTACTTC
TRBV6-2/TRBV6-3,TRBJ2-1,.,.,CASSSRGSSYNEQFF,TGTGCCAGCAGTTCGCGTGGGAGCTCCTACAATGAGCAGTTCTTC
TRBV21-1,TRBJ1-6,.,.,CASSKGAGTYNSPLHF,TGTGCCAGCAGCAAAGGGGCAGGGACTTATAATTCACCCCTCCACTTT
TRBV19,TRBJ2-3,.,.,CASNSGGTDTQYF,TGTGCCAGTAATAGCGGTGGGACAGATACGCAGTATTTT
TRBV12-3/TRBV12-4,TRBJ1-6,.,once,CASSPGGPLHF,TGTGCCAGCAGTCCGGGAGGTCCCCTCCACTTT
TRBV28,TRBJ1-2,.,.,CASSSQTAPWYGYTF,TGTGCCAGCAGTTCCCAGACAGCCCCCTGGTATGGCTACACCTTC
TRBV9,TRBJ2-1,.,.,CASSGGGIEGAEQFF,TGTGCCAGCAGCGGGGGGGGCATCGAGGGAGCCGAGCAGTTCTTC
TRBV2,TRBJ2-3,.,.,CASKIGGVSTSTDTQYF,TGTGCCAGCAAAATAGGGGGGGTAAGTACAAGCACAGATACGCAGTATTTT
TRBV4-2,TRBJ1-2,TRBD1,.,CASSQAGTGVNNYGYTF,TGTGCCAGCAGCCAAGCCGGGACAGGGGTTAACAACTATGGCTACACCTTC
TRBV6-1,TRBJ2-3,TRBD2,once,CASSEGGLATTDTQYF,TGTGCCAGCAGTGAAGGGGGACTAGCGACCACAGATACGCAGTATTTT
TRBV19,TRBJ2-2,.,.,CASSSELASTGELFF,TGTGCCAGTAGTTCGGAACTAGCCAGCACCGGGGAGCTGTTTTTT
TRBV4-1,TRBJ1-6,.,.,CASSQGRGGSPLHF,TGCGCCAGCAGCCAAGGACGGGGAGGATCACCCCTCCACTTT
TRBV11-1,TRBJ2-1,TRBD2,.,CASSLAPAGGDNEQFF,TGTGCCAGCAGCTTAGCGCCAGCGGGGGGGGACAATGAGCAGTTCTTC
TRBV12-5,TRBJ2-1,TRBD2,.,CASGGLAGLFEQFF,TGTGCTAGTGGGGGACTAGCGGGCTTATTTGAGCAGTTCTTC